This paragraph reports one T cell receptor beta chain. Its antigen is unknown. Second-dose intervals near 4 or 12 weeks were combined. Trimming shortened V by 6 bases and J by 6 bases, and 12 bases separated the two germline ends. The germline CDR1 and CDR2 sequences are MDHEN and SYDVKM. CDR3 length equals 13 residues. This sample was taken from a study of T cell responses to AZD1222 COVID-19 vaccine. Study conclusions and caveats: Donors in the cohort were predominantly white British and more often female, and clonal diversity was possibly underestimated.

The data were produced by immunoSEQ multiplex PCR, yet TCRdb's version contains in-frame clones alone and is incomplete. The repertoire has more than 150,000 clones, about 89% of them found once; the top ten carry 3.4%. The J gene is TRBJ1-3, the V gene TRBV28; no firm D call. Here the sequenced sample was peripheral blood, taken 28 days after the second AZD1222 dose. The TCR sequence derives from an adult who received the AZD1222 COVID-19 vaccine. CDR3 DNA sequence: TGTGCCAGCAGCCTGACACTAAAAAACACCATATATTTT. It yields the protein CASSLTLKNTIYF.